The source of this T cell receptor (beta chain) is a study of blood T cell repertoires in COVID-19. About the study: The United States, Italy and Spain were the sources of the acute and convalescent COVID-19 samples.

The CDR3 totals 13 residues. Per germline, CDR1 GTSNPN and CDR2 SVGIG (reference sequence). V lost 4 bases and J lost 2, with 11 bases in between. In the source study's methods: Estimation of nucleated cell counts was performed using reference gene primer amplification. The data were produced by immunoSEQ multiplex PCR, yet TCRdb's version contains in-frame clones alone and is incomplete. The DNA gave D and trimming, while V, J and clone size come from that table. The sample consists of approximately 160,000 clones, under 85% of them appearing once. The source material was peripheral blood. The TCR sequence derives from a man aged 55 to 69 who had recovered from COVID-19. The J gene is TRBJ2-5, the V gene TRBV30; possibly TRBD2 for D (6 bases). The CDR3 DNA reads TGTGCCTGGAAACGAGGGAGGCAAGAGACCCAGTACTTC. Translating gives CAWKRGRQETQYF.